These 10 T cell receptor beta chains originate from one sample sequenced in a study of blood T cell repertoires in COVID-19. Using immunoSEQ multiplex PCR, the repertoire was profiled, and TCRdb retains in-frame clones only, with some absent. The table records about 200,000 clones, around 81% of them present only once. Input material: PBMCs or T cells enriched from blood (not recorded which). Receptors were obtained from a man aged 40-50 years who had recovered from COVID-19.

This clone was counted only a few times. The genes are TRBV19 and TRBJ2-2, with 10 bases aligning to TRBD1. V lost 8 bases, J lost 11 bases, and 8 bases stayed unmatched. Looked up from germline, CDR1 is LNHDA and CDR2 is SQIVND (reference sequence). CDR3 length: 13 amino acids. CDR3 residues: CASGDRGRRELFF. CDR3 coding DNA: TGTGCCAGTGGGGACAGGGGACGGAGAGAGCTGTTTTTT. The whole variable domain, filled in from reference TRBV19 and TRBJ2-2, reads DGGITQSPKYLFRKEGQNVTLSCEQNLNHDAMYWYRQDPGQGLRLIYYSQIVNDFQKGDIAEGYSVSREKKESFPLTVTSAQKNPTAFYLCASGDRGRRELFFGEGSRLTVL.

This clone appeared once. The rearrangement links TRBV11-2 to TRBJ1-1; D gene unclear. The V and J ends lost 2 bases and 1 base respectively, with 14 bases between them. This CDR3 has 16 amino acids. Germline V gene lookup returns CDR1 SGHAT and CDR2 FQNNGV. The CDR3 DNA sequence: TGTGCCAGCAGCTTATTTTATAGCCCTCGGAACACTGAAGCTTTCTTT. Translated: CASSLFYSPRNTEAFF.

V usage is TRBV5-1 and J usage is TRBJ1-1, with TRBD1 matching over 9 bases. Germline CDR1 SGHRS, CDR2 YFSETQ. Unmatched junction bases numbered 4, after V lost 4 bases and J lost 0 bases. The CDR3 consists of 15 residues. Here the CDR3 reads CASSGGTGLNTEAFF. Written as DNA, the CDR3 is TGCGCCAGCAGCGGGGGGACAGGGTTGAACACTGAAGCTTTCTTT.

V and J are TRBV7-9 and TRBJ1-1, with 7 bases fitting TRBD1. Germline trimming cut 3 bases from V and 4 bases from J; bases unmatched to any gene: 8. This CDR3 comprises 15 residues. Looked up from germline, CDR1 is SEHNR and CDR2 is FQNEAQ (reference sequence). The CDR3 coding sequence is TGTGCCAGCAGCTTGAACAGGGGAAGTTTCACTGAAGCTTTCTTT. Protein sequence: CASSLNRGSFTEAFF.

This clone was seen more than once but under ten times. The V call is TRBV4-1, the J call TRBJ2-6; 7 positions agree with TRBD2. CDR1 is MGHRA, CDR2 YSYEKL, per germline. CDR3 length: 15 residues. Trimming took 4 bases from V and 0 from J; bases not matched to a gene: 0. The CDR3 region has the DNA TGCGCCAGCAGCCGGGAGGGCTCTGGGGCCAACGTCCTGACTTTC. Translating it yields CASSREGSGANVLTF.

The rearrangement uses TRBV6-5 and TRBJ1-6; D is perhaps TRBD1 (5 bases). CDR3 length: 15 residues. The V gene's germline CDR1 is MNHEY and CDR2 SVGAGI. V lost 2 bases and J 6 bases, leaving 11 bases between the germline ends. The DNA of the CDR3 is TGTGCCAGCAGTTACCTCCTAGACAGTAATTCACCCCTCCACTTT. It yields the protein CASSYLLDSNSPLHF.

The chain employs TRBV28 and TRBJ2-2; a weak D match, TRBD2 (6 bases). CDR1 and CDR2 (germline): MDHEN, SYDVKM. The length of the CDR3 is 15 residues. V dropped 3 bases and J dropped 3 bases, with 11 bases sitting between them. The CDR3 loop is CASSFERAYTGELFF. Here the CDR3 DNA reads TGTGCCAGCAGTTTCGAGCGGGCATACACCGGGGAGCTGTTTTTT.

The CDR3 is CASSQVYQGMGGNTIYF. CDR3 coding DNA: TGTGCCAGCAGCCAAGTTTACCAGGGGATGGGGGGAAACACCATATATTTT. The V and J genes are TRBV3-1 (or the pseudogene TRBV3-2) and TRBJ1-3, with D possibly being TRBD1 (6 bases). The CDR3 length is 17 residues. CDR1 is LGHDT and CDR2 is YNNKEL in the germline V gene (reference sequence). Trimming shortened V by 1 base and J by 4 bases, and 17 bases separated the two germline ends.

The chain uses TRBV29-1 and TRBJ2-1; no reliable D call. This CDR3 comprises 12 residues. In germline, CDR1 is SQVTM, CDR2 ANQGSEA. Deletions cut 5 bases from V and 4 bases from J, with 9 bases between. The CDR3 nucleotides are TGCAGCGTTCAGGTCCTTTACAATGAGCAGTTCTTC. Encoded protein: CSVQVLYNEQFF.

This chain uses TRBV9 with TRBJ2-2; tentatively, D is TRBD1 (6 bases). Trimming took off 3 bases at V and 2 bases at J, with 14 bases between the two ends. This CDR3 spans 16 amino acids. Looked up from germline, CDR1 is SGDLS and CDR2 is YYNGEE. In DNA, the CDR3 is TGTGCCAGCAGCGGTAGGGAGACAGGAAACACCGGGGAGCTGTTTTTT. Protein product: CASSGRETGNTGELFF.